A single sample gave rise to the 19 T cell receptor beta chains below, sequenced in a study of cytotoxic CD8 clonotypes in ibrutinib-treated CLL. Clones were sequenced by immunoSEQ multiplex PCR, and TCRdb holds only the in-frame ones, with some missing. The sample yields fewer than 85,000 clones, around 79% seen once. Sequencing used PBMCs, obtained after 12 months of ibrutinib treatment. Receptors were obtained from a human donor with chronic lymphocytic leukemia.

This clone was detected once. J is TRBJ2-2 and V is TRBV29-1; the D is unclear. The V end was cut by 1 base, the J end by 4 bases, with 13 bases between. Germline CDR1 and CDR2: SQVTM and ANQGSEA. The CDR3 is 15 residues long. CDR3 loop: CSVEVGMTATGELFF. As DNA, the CDR3 is TGCAGCGTTGAAGTCGGCATGACGGCCACCGGGGAGCTGTTTTTT.

This chain joins TRBV5-1 and TRBJ2-2, with 12 bases lining up with TRBD1. The CDR3 contains 16 residues. Germline V gene sequence: CDR1 SGHRS, CDR2 YFSETQ. V trimming: 4 bases; J trimming: 5 bases; junction bases outside the gene matches: 6. This CDR3 reads CASSLGTGGDTGELFF. The CDR3 nucleotides read TGCGCCAGCAGCCTAGGGACAGGGGGCGATACCGGGGAGCTGTTTTTT. The whole variable domain, remainder taken from reference TRBV5-1 and TRBJ2-2, is KAGVTQTPRYLIKTRGQQVTLSCSPISGHRSVSWYQQTPGQGLQFLFEYFSETQRNKGNFPGRFSGRQFSNSRSEMNVSTLELGDSALYLCASSLGTGGDTGELFFGEGSRLTVL.

The gene calls are TRBV6-5 and TRBJ1-2; the D is unclear. This CDR3 is 14 amino acids long. V was cut by 0 bases and J by 10 bases, with 15 bases left in between. Germline loops: CDR1 MNHEY, CDR2 SVGAGI. The CDR3 DNA sequence: TGTGCCAGCAGTTACTCGCAAACGGCCCAGCCCTACACCTTC. Protein sequence: CASSYSQTAQPYTF.

The chain carries TRBV9 and TRBJ2-1; TRBD1 matches at 8 bases. The CDR3 is made up of 14 amino acids. V was clipped by 0 bases and J by 9 bases; unmatched bases: 5. Per the germline V gene, CDR1 is SGDLS and CDR2 is YYNGEE. In nucleotides, the CDR3 is TGTGCCAGCAGCGTAGGTCAGGGGGCTGGTGAGCAGTTCTTC. Translating it yields CASSVGQGAGEQFF.

In its sample, this clone was seen once. The gene calls are TRBV28 and TRBJ2-7; tentative D call: TRBD2 (6 bases). This CDR3 spans 14 amino acids. Per germline, CDR1 MDHEN and CDR2 SYDVKM. The ends were cut back, 2 bases at V and 5 bases at J, with 13 bases in the middle. CDR3 amino acids: CASSLGGSVHEQYF. The CDR3 region has the DNA TGTGCCAGCAGTTTAGGGGGGAGTGTCCACGAGCAGTACTTC. The full variable domain, with the rest looked up from reference TRBV28 and TRBJ2-7, is DVKVTQSSRYLVKRTGEKVFLECVQDMDHENMFWYRQDPGLGLRLIYFSYDVKMKEKGDIPEGYSVSREKKERFSLILESASTNQTSMYLCASSLGGSVHEQYFGPGTRLTVT.

The chain joins TRBV7-8 to TRBJ1-3, with a weak D call TRBD1 (6 bases). Germline V gene sequence: CDR1 SGHVS, CDR2 FQNEAQ. This CDR3 is 16 amino acids long. Trimming left V 2 bases short and J 2 bases short, with 13 bases between. The CDR3 here is CASSLTRRGPGNTIYF. The CDR3 nucleotides are TGTGCCAGCAGCTTAACCCGTCGGGGGCCTGGAAACACCATATATTTT.

This chain joins TRBV19 and TRBJ1-5, with 10 bases identical to TRBD1. The V gene's germline CDR1 is LNHDA and CDR2 SQIVND (reference sequence). The CDR3 is 15 residues long. V trimming: 6 bases; J trimming: 5 bases; junction bases outside the gene matches: 7. The CDR3 sequence is CASSDRDRGYQPQHF. In DNA form, the CDR3 reads TGTGCCAGTAGCGACCGGGACAGGGGTTATCAGCCCCAGCATTTT. Variable domain in full (rest from reference TRBV19 and TRBJ1-5): DGGITQSPKYLFRKEGQNVTLSCEQNLNHDAMYWYRQDPGQGLRLIYYSQIVNDFQKGDIAEGYSVSREKKESFPLTVTSAQKNPTAFYLCASSDRDRGYQPQHFGDGTRLSIL.

This chain joins TRBV10-3 and TRBJ2-4, with D tentatively TRBD1 (6 bases). This CDR3 spans 15 amino acids. The germline gives CDR1 ENHRY, CDR2 SYGVKD. The V and J ends lost 0 bases and 0 bases respectively, with 6 bases between them. This chain's CDR3 is CAISESGQAKNIQYF. The CDR3 DNA reads as TGTGCCATCAGTGAGTCGGGACAAGCCAAAAACATTCAGTACTTC.

The V gene is TRBV5-6, the J gene TRBJ1-4; D gene unclear. The germline CDR1 and CDR2 sequences are SGHDT and YYEEEE. There are 14 residues in the CDR3. Trimming pared 0 bases from V and 5 bases from J, leaving 8 bases between. The CDR3 region is CASSLESENEKLFF. As DNA, the CDR3 is TGTGCCAGCAGCTTGGAGTCAGAAAATGAAAAACTGTTTTTT.

The chain carries TRBV28 and TRBJ2-7; a weak D match, TRBD1 (5 bases). CDR1 is MDHEN, CDR2 SYDVKM, per germline. This CDR3 comprises 17 residues. V dropped 5 bases and J dropped 0 bases, with 20 bases sitting between them. The CDR3 loop is CASSPNWGIQSSYEQYF. CDR3 bases: TGTGCCAGCAGTCCAAACTGGGGCATTCAGAGCTCCTACGAGCAGTACTTC.

The chain links TRBV7-3 to TRBJ1-1; 8 bases line up with TRBD1. Per germline, CDR1 SGHTA and CDR2 FQGTGA. V was pared by 1 base and J by 3 bases, with 13 bases of the junction left unmatched. The CDR3 has 18 amino acids. The CDR3 DNA sequence: TGTGCCAGCAGCTTAAAGGGAGCAGGGGGCGCTCAGGACACTGAAGCTTTCTTT. It encodes CASSLKGAGGAQDTEAFF.

This chain connects TRBV27 to TRBJ2-5; 8 positions match TRBD2. Germline CDR1 reads MNHEY; CDR2 reads SMNVEV (reference sequence). This CDR3 has 16 amino acids. The V segment lost 5 bases and the J segment 0 bases; nucleotides outside the gene matches: 8. The CDR3 sequence is CASSHWSSGDQETQYF. The DNA for the CDR3 is TGTGCCAGCAGTCATTGGAGTAGCGGGGACCAAGAGACCCAGTACTTC.

A note on this clone: This sample also contains other DNA sequences that code for the same CDR3. The chain combines TRBV30 with TRBJ1-1; no clear D. The CDR3 has 11 amino acids. Germline assignment: CDR1 GTSNPN and CDR2 SVGIG (reference sequence). Trimming took 0 bases from V and 6 from J, leaving 5 bases between them. The CDR3 region is CAWSVGPEAFF. DNA for the CDR3: TGTGCCTGGAGTGTCGGTCCTGAAGCTTTCTTT. Filled out from reference TRBV30 and TRBJ1-1, the complete variable domain reads SQTIHQWPATLVQPVGSPLSLECTVEGTSNPNLYWYRQAAGRGLQLLFYSVGIGQISSEVPQNLSASRPQDRQFILSSKKLLLSDSGFYLCAWSVGPEAFFGQGTRLTVV.

The J gene is TRBJ2-7, the V gene TRBV30; 8 nucleotides match TRBD2. Germline assignment: CDR1 GTSNPN and CDR2 SVGIG (reference sequence). This CDR3 region has 17 residues. The junction had 22 bases not matched to a gene; V was cut back by 7 bases and J by 5 bases. In nucleotides, the CDR3 is TGTGCCTTTTCCCCGGCGGGCGGGGGGTTGGCAGAGAACGAGCAGTACTTC. It yields the protein CAFSPAGGGLAENEQYF.

The chain combines TRBV4-3 with TRBJ2-3; 7 bases are a match to TRBD2. The CDR3 length is 17 residues. The J segment lost 3 bases and the V segment lost 0 bases, leaving 9 bases of the junction unmatched. The V gene's germline CDR1 is LGHNA and CDR2 YSLEER. CDR3 sequence: CASSQDAGGGATDTQYF. The CDR3 nucleotides are TGCGCCAGCAGCCAAGATGCGGGCGGGGGAGCGACAGATACGCAGTATTTT.

V usage is TRBV4-2 and J usage is TRBJ2-2; tentative D call: TRBD1 (6 bases). The CDR3 sequence is 19 residues long. Trimming stripped 0 bases from V and 2 bases from J, with 19 bases between. Germline V CDR1 and CDR2: LGHNA, YNFKEQ. The DNA of the CDR3 is TGTGCCAGCAGCCAAGACGGGCAGGGGCTAGTCGGTAACACCGGGGAGCTGTTTTTT. Protein sequence: CASSQDGQGLVGNTGELFF.

In nucleotides, the CDR3 is TGTGCCAGCAGCTTAGGGTTCTCCGGGACGGCGGACATTCAGTACTTC. Its protein is CASSLGFSGTADIQYF. The V gene is TRBV7-8, the J gene TRBJ2-4; D is perhaps TRBD1 or TRBD2 (5 bases each). Germline V lookup: CDR1 SGHVS, CDR2 FQNEAQ. The CDR3 is 16 residues long. V was cut by 1 base and J by 8 bases, with 18 bases left in between.

The J gene is TRBJ1-5, the V gene TRBV27, with TRBD1 as a possible D gene (6 bases). Germline CDR1 and CDR2: MNHEY and SMNVEV (reference sequence). CDR3 length: 14 amino acids. Trimming took off 6 bases at V and 6 bases at J, with 15 bases between the two ends. For the CDR3, the DNA is TGTGCCAGCAGCCGGGCAGGGGTGGTTCAGCCCCAGCATTTT. The encoded protein is CASSRAGVVQPQHF.

This chain connects TRBV4-2 to TRBJ2-5; D may be TRBD1 or TRBD2 (5 bases each). V was shortened by 4 bases and J by 5 bases, with 14 bases between the two germline ends. The germline CDR1 and CDR2 sequences are LGHNA and YNFKEQ. This CDR3 comprises 14 residues. The CDR3: CASSRSGTGETQYF. The DNA for the CDR3 is TGTGCCAGCAGCCGAAGTGGGACCGGGGAGACCCAGTACTTC.